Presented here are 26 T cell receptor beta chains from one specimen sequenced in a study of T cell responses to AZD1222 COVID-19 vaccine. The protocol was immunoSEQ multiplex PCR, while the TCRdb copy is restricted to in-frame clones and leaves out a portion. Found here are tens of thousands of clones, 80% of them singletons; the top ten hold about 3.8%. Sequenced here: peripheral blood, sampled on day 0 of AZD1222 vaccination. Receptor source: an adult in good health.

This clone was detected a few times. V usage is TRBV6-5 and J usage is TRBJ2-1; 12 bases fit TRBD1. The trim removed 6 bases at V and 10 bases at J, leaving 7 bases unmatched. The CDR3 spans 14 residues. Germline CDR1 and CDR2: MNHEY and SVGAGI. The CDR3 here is CASRTGQGAGEQFF. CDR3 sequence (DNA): TGTGCCAGCAGGACGGGACAGGGGGCCGGGGAGCAGTTCTTC.

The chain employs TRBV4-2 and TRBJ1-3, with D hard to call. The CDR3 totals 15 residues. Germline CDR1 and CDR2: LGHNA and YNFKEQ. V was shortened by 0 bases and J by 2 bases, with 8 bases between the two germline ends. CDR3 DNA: TGTGCCAGCAGCCAAGATTCGGGGACTGGAAACACCATATATTTT. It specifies CASSQDSGTGNTIYF.

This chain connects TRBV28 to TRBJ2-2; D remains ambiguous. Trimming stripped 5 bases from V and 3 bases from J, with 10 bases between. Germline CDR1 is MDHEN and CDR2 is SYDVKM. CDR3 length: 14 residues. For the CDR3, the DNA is TGTGCCAGCAGTACCCTTGAGGACACCGGGGAGCTGTTTTTT. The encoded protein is CASSTLEDTGELFF.

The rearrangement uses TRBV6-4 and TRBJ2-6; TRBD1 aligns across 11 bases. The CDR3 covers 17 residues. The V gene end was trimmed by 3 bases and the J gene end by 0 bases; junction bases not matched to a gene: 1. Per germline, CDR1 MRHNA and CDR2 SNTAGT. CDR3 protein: CASSEGTGGSGANVLTF. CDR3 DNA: TGTGCCAGCAGTGAGGGGACAGGGGGCTCTGGGGCCAACGTCCTGACTTTC.

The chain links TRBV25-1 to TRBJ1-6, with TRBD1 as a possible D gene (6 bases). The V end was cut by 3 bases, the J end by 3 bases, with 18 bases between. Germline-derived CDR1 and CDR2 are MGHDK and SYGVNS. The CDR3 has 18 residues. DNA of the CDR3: TGTGCCAGCAGTGATCCAGGGGAGGTCTCTCTCTATAATTCACCCCTCCACTTT. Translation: CASSDPGEVSLYNSPLHF.

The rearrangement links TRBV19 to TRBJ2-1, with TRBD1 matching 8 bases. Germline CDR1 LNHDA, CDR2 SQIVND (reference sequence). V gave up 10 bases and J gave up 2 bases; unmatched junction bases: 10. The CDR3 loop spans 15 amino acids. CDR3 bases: TGTGCCACCCGCAGGGGGCAGGCTCCCTACAATGAGCAGTTCTTC. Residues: CATRRGQAPYNEQFF.

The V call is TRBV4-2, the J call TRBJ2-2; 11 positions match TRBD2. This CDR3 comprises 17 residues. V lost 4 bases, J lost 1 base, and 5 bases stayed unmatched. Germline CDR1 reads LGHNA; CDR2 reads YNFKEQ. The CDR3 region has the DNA TGTGCCAGCAGCCCGGCTGGACTAGCGGGGAACACCGGGGAGCTGTTTTTT. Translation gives CASSPAGLAGNTGELFF.

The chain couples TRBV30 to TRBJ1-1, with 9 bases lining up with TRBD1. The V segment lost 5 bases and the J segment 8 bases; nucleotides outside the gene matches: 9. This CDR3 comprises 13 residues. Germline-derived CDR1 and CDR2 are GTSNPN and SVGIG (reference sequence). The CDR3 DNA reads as TGTGCCTGGTCCACAGGGGGCATGGGGGAAGCTTTCTTT. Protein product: CAWSTGGMGEAFF.

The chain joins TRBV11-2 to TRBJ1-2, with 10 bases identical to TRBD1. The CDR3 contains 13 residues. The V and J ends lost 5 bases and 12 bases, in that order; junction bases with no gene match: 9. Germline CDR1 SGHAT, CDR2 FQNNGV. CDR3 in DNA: TGTGCCAGCAGCCTGAACCGGGACAGGGGAAACACCTTC. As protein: CASSLNRDRGNTF.

In DNA, the CDR3 is TGTGCCAGCAGCCGACTACAGGGAATTGGGAATTCACCCCTCCACTTT. Translation: CASSRLQGIGNSPLHF. The gene calls are TRBV11-1 and TRBJ1-6, with D perhaps TRBD1 (6 bases). V shed 5 bases and J shed 7 bases, with 18 bases lying between them. The V gene's germline CDR1 is SGHAT and CDR2 FQDESV (reference sequence). The length of the CDR3 is 16 residues.

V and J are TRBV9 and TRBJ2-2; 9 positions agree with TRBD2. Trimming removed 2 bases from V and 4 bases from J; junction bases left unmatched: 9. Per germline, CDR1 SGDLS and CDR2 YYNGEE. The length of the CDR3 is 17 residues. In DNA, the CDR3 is TGTGCCAGCAGCGTGTTTTCGACTAGCGGCATCACCGGGGAGCTGTTTTTT. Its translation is CASSVFSTSGITGELFF.

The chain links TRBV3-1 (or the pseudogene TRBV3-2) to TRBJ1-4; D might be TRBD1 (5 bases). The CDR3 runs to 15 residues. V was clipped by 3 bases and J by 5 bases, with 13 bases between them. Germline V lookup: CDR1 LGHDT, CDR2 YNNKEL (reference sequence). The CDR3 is CASSQRVGGNEKLFF. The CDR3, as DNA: TGTGCCAGCAGCCAGAGGGTCGGGGGGAATGAAAAACTGTTTTTT.

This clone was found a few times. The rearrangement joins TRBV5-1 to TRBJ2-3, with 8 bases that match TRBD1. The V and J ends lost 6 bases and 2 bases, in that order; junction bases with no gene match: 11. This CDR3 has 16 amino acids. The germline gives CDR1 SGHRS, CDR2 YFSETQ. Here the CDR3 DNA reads TGCGCCAGCACCGGGACAGGATTTTTGGCCACAGATACGCAGTATTTT. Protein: CASTGTGFLATDTQYF.

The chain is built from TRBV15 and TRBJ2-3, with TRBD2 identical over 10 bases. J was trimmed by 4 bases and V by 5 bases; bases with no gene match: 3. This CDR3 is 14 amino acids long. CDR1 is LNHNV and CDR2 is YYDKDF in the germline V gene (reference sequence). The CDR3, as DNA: TGTGCCACCAGCCCCGGACTAGCGGCAGATACGCAGTATTTT. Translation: CATSPGLAADTQYF.

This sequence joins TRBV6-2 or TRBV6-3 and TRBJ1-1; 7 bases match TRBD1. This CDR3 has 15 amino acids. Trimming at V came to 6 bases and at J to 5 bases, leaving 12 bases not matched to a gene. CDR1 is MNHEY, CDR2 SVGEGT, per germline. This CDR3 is CASSLQALTGTEAFF. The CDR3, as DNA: TGTGCCAGCAGCCTCCAAGCTTTGACAGGGACTGAAGCTTTCTTT.

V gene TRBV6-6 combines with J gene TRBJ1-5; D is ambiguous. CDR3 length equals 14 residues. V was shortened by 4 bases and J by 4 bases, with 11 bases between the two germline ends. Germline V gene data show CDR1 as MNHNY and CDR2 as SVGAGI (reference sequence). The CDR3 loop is CASSSNGVNQPQHF. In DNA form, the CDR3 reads TGTGCCAGCAGTTCTAACGGGGTTAATCAGCCCCAGCATTTT.

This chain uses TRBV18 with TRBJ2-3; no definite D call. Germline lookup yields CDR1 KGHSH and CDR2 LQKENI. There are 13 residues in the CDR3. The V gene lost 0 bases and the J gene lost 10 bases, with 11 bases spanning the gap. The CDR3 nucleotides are TGTGCCAGCTCACCACCGGCTACCTCCGCGCAGTATTTT. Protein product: CASSPPATSAQYF.

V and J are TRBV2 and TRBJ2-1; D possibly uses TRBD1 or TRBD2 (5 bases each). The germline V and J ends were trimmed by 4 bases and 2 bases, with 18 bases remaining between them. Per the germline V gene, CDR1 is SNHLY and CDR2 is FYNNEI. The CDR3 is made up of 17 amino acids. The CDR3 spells CASSGGLEGIPYNEQFF. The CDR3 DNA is TGTGCCAGCAGTGGGGGGTTAGAGGGAATCCCCTACAATGAGCAGTTCTTC.

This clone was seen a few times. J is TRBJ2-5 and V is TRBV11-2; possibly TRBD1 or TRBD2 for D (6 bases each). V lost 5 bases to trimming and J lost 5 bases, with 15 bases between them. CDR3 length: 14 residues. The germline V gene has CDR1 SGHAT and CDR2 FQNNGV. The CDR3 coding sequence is TGTGCCAGCAGCCCCTCGGGGGCGATGGAGACCCAGTACTTC. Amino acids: CASSPSGAMETQYF.

Written as DNA, the CDR3 is TGTGCCAGCCGCTGGGGGGGGAGCTCCTATAATTCACCCCTCCACTTT. Residues: CASRWGGSSYNSPLHF. This rearrangement joins TRBV3-1 (or the pseudogene TRBV3-2) to TRBJ1-6, with D perhaps matching TRBD1 (5 bases). The CDR3 spans 16 residues. The V end was cut by 8 bases, the J end by 0 bases, with 14 bases between. In germline, CDR1 is LGHDT, CDR2 YNNKEL (reference sequence).

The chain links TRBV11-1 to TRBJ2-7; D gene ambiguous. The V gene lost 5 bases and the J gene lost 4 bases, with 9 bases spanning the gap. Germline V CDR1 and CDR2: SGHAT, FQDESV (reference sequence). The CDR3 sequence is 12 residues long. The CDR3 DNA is TGTGCCAGCAGCCTTGTCGGTTACGAGCAGTACTTC. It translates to CASSLVGYEQYF. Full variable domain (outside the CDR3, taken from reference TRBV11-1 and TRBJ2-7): EAEVAQSPRYKITEKSQAVAFWCDPISGHATLYWYRQILGQGPELLVQFQDESVVDDSQLPKDRFSAERLKGVDSTLKIQPAELGDSAMYLCASSLVGYEQYFGPGTRLTVT.

CDR3 coding DNA: TGCAGCGTTGATGATGGGGATCAGCCCCAGCATTTT. It yields the protein CSVDDGDQPQHF. This chain links TRBV29-1 with TRBJ1-5; D is unresolved. The CDR3 contains 12 residues. In germline, CDR1 is SQVTM, CDR2 ANQGSEA. V lost 3 bases and J 5 bases, leaving 8 bases between the germline ends.

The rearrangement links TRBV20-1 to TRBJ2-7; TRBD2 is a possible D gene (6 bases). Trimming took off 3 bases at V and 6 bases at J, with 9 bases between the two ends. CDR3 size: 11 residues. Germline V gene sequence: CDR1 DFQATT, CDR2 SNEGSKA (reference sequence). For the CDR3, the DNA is TGCAGTGCTAGTAGGGGAGGCGAGCAGTACTTC. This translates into CSASRGGEQYF.

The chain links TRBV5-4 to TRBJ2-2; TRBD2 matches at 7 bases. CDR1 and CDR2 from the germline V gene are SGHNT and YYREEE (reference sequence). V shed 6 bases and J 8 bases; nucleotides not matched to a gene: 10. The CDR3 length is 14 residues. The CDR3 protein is CASTGTTKRGELFF. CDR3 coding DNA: TGTGCCAGCACCGGGACTACTAAGAGAGGGGAGCTGTTTTTT.

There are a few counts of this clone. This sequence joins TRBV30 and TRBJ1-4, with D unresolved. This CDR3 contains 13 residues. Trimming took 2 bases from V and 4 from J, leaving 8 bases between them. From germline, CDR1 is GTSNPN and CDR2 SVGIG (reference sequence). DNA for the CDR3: TGTGCCTGGAGTAAGGAAGTTAATGAAAAACTGTTTTTT. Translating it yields CAWSKEVNEKLFF.

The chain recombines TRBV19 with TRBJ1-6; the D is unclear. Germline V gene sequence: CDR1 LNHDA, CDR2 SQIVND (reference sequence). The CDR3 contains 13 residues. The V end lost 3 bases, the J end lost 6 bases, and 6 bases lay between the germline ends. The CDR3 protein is CASSMGSNSPLHF. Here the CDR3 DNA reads TGTGCCAGTAGTATGGGGTCTAATTCACCCCTCCACTTT.